The 19 T cell receptor beta chains presented below share a single source sample, sequenced in a study of T cell clonotyping in hematopoietic cell transplantation. TCRdb's copy holds only in-frame clones and misses some; the assay was immunoSEQ multiplex PCR. The sample lists about 36,000 clones, roughly 94% occurring once. Time point of the sample: recipient sample about 28 days before transplant, after cytoreduction. The sequenced sample was peripheral blood mononuclear cells, obtained before stem cell transplant. These receptors were collected from a man aged 40-49 years with chronic myeloid leukemia. Some clones in this sample may be carry-over from other donors' samples.

The V gene is TRBV7-9, the J gene TRBJ1-5, with TRBD1 as a possible D gene (5 bases). The V gene's germline CDR1 is SEHNR and CDR2 FQNEAQ (reference sequence). Trimming removed 4 bases at V and 4 bases at J, with 17 bases between. CDR3 length: 16 residues. CDR3 protein: CASSSPAGGSNQPQHF. The DNA of the CDR3 is TGTGCCAGCAGCTCCCCCGCGGGGGGATCGAATCAGCCCCAGCATTTT.

The rearrangement joins TRBV27 to TRBJ2-1; 9 positions agree with TRBD2. Germline CDR1 and CDR2: MNHEY and SMNVEV (reference sequence). The CDR3 sequence is 15 residues long. V gave up 5 bases and J gave up 3 bases; unmatched junction bases: 5. CDR3 nucleotides: TGTGCCAGCAGTCCGGGACTAGCAGGCTACAATGAGCAGTTCTTC. Protein: CASSPGLAGYNEQFF.

In this sample, this clone turned up once. V gene TRBV7-2 combines with J gene TRBJ2-7, with TRBD1 matching over 7 bases. Germline values: CDR1 SGHTA, CDR2 FQGNSA. V shed 6 bases and J 3 bases; nucleotides not matched to a gene: 8. This CDR3 comprises 14 residues. The CDR3 region is CASSPGTANYEQYF. In DNA form, the CDR3 reads TGTGCCAGCAGTCCCGGGACAGCTAACTACGAGCAGTACTTC.

This rearrangement joins TRBV6-5 to TRBJ2-2; the D gene is possibly TRBD1 (5 bases). V was cut by 6 bases and J by 0 bases, with 11 bases left in between. The CDR3 has 15 residues. Germline V gene data show CDR1 as MNHEY and CDR2 as SVGAGI. This chain's CDR3 is CASSPVGPNTGELFF. The CDR3 coding sequence is TGTGCCAGCAGCCCAGTGGGGCCGAACACCGGGGAGCTGTTTTTT.

The chain combines TRBV7-8 with TRBJ1-5; no firm D call. V lost 2 bases, J lost 0 bases, and 8 bases lay in between. The germline V gene has CDR1 SGHVS and CDR2 FQNEAQ. The CDR3 length is 15 residues. The CDR3 region has the DNA TGTGCCAGCAGCTTAACGGGAGGTAGCAATCAGCCCCAGCATTTT. This gives the protein CASSLTGGSNQPQHF.

V is TRBV7-2 and J is TRBJ2-3, with 8 nucleotides matching TRBD2. In germline, CDR1 is SGHTA, CDR2 FQGNSA. This CDR3 contains 17 residues. Losses at the gene ends were 0 bases for V and 2 bases for J; bases not matched to a gene: 7. The CDR3 DNA sequence: TGTGCCAGCAGCTTAGCTAAGCGGGGGCTCTCCACAGATACGCAGTATTTT. Its protein is CASSLAKRGLSTDTQYF.

J is TRBJ1-1 and V is TRBV15, with D tentatively TRBD1 (5 bases). V was cut by 8 bases and J by 5 bases, with 15 bases left in between. Germline CDR1 reads LNHNV; CDR2 reads YYDKDF (reference sequence). This CDR3 region has 13 residues. CDR3 nucleotides: TGTGCCACCTCCGAGGAGGGGCGGACTGAAGCTTTCTTT. Translation: CATSEEGRTEAFF. Combining the CDR3 with reference TRBV15 and TRBJ1-1 gives the whole variable domain DAMVIQNPRYQVTQFGKPVTLSCSQTLNHNVMYWYQQKSSQAPKLLFHYYDKDFNNEADTPDNFQSRRPNTSFCFLDIRSPGLGDTAMYLCATSEEGRTEAFFGQGTRLTVV.

This clone was recorded only once. The chain links TRBV13 to TRBJ1-6, with 9 bases matching TRBD1. Germline V gives CDR1 PRHDT, CDR2 FYEKMQ (reference sequence). The CDR3 sequence is 14 residues long. V lost 8 bases and J lost 10; bases outside the gene matches: 9. The chain's CDR3 is CASRTGTGLSPLHF. DNA for the CDR3: TGTGCCAGCCGGACCGGGACAGGGCTATCACCCCTCCACTTT.

The rearrangement joins TRBV11-2 to TRBJ1-1; 8 bases line up with TRBD1. J gave up 6 bases and V 6 bases, and 18 bases lay outside the gene matches. The CDR3 is 17 amino acids. Germline assignment: CDR1 SGHAT and CDR2 FQNNGV. CDR3 in amino acids: CASSPWTGRGGYSEAFF. In DNA form, the CDR3 reads TGTGCCAGCAGTCCTTGGACAGGGCGGGGTGGGTACTCTGAAGCTTTCTTT.

The V gene is TRBV5-1, the J gene TRBJ1-1; D unresolved. CDR1 and CDR2 from the germline V gene are SGHRS and YFSETQ. The V and J ends lost 2 bases and 1 base respectively, with 15 bases between them. The CDR3 contains 16 residues. The CDR3 loop is CASSFLLHSGNTEAFF. The DNA of the CDR3 is TGCGCCAGCAGCTTTCTACTCCACAGTGGGAACACTGAAGCTTTCTTT.

The CDR3 region is CSVEARGDKAYGYTF. As DNA, the CDR3 is TGCAGCGTTGAAGCCCGGGGAGACAAAGCCTATGGCTACACCTTC. The V call is TRBV29-1, the J call TRBJ1-2; D gene ambiguous. CDR3 length: 15 amino acids. V lost 1 base, J lost 4 bases, and 16 bases lay in between. CDR1 is SQVTM, CDR2 ANQGSEA, per germline.

The genes are TRBV6-1 and TRBJ2-3, with TRBD1 as a possible D gene (6 bases). The germline gives CDR1 MNHNS, CDR2 SASEGT. V lost 4 bases to trimming and J lost 6 bases, with 14 bases between them. CDR3 length equals 14 residues. CDR3 in amino acids: CASSVSTGWDTQYF. CDR3 DNA: TGTGCCAGCAGTGTGTCCACAGGGTGGGATACGCAGTATTTT.

This chain joins TRBV9 and TRBJ2-3; no definite D call. Germline V gene sequence: CDR1 SGDLS, CDR2 YYNGEE. V shed 1 base and J shed 2 bases, with 11 bases lying between them. CDR3 length equals 15 residues. CDR3 in amino acids: CASSVLGGFTDTQYF. CDR3 DNA sequence: TGTGCCAGCAGCGTATTAGGCGGATTCACAGATACGCAGTATTTT.

The rearrangement joins TRBV19 to TRBJ1-2, with unresolved D. V dropped 5 bases and J dropped 8 bases, with 18 bases sitting between them. Per germline, CDR1 LNHDA and CDR2 SQIVND (reference sequence). CDR3 length: 14 amino acids. The CDR3 DNA follows: TGTGCCAGTAGTGGGAAGAACTTAGGCCGAGGCTACACCTTC. It encodes CASSGKNLGRGYTF.

The chain is built from TRBV6-1 and TRBJ2-7, with D perhaps matching TRBD1 (5 bases). The CDR3 has 13 amino acids. CDR1 and CDR2 from the germline V gene are MNHNS and SASEGT. Between the trimmed V and J ends, which lost 7 bases and 2 bases, there was a span of 12 bases. The CDR3 nucleotides read TGTGCCAGCACCGTGACAGAGACCTACGAGCAGTACTTC. Protein product: CASTVTETYEQYF.

The table lists this clone with a count of one. The chain recombines TRBV6-5 with TRBJ1-5; D is possibly TRBD1 (5 bases). The CDR3 runs to 13 residues. Looked up from germline, CDR1 is MNHEY and CDR2 is SVGAGI. Trimming pared 8 bases from V and 5 bases from J, leaving 13 bases between. Here the CDR3 reads CASGRGSDQPQHF. In DNA form, the CDR3 reads TGTGCCAGCGGGAGGGGATCCGATCAGCCCCAGCATTTT.

This clone was detected only once. Other DNA sequences in this specimen translate into the identical CDR3. The gene calls are TRBV18 and TRBJ1-5, with TRBD1 as a possible D gene (5 bases). There are 14 residues in the CDR3. Germline CDR1 is KGHSH and CDR2 is LQKENI. V was clipped by 3 bases and J by 2 bases, with 8 bases between them. CDR3 sequence (DNA): TGTGCCAGCTCACCGCCGGGGGGCAATCAGCCCCAGCATTTT. Translated, it gives CASSPPGGNQPQHF.

A note on this clone: The junction departs from germline at one end; a sequencing error may be responsible. J is TRBJ1-2 and V is TRBV13; 8 bases are shared with TRBD1. Germline V lookup: CDR1 PRHDT, CDR2 FYEKMQ (reference sequence). The CDR3 extends over 13 amino acids. CDR3 coding DNA: TGTGCCAGCAGCCCGAATCCACAGGGGGAAGTAGGCTTC. Translation gives CASSPNPQGEVGF.

Comments on this clone: A junction end diverges from the germline sequence, so it may reflect a read error. The DNA for the CDR3 is TGTGCCAGCAGTCCCTGGGACAGGGGGCTGCACTTC. As protein: CASSPWDRGLHF. This rearrangement joins TRBV28 to TRBJ2-7; 12 positions match TRBD1. The CDR3 covers 12 residues. Looked up from germline, CDR1 is MDHEN and CDR2 is SYDVKM.